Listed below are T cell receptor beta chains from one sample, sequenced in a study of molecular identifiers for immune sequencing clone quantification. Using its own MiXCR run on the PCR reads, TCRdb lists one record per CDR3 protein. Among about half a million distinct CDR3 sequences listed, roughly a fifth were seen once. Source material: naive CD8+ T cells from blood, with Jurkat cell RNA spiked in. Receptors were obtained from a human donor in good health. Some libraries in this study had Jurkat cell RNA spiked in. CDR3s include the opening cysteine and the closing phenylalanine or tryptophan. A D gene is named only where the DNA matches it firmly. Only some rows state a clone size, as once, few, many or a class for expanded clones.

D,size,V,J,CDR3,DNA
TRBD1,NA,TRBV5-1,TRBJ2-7,CASSFRGPSSFYEQYF,TGCGCCAGCAGTTTCAGGGGGCCCTCCAGCTTCTACGAGCAGTACTTC
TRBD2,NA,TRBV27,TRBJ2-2,CASSSVVGAGGGLFF,TGTGCCAGCAGTTCCGTGGTGGGAGCGGGCGGGGGGCTGTTTTTT
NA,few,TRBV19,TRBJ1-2,CASSDSTDLNGYTF,TGTGCCAGTAGTGACAGCACCGACTTGAATGGCTACACCTTC
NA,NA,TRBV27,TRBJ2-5,CASSRSGLEETQYF,TGTGCCAGCAGCCGCTCGGGGCTAGAAGAGACCCAGTACTTC
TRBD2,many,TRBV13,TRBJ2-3,CASSSRLAGGPDTQYF,TGTGCCAGCAGTTCCCGACTAGCGGGGGGCCCAGATACGCAGTATTTT
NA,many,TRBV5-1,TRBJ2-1,CASSLAQYNEQFF,TGCGCCAGCAGCTTGGCCCAGTACAATGAGCAGTTCTTC
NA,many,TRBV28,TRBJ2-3,CASSSEQGVGTQYF,TGTGCCAGCAGTTCAGAACAGGGTGTAGGGACGCAGTATTTT
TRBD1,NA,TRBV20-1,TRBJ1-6,CSAAGQGASYSPLHF,TGCAGTGCTGCAGGACAGGGGGCATCTTATTCACCCCTCCACTTT
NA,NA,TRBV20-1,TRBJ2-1,CSASRPTYNEQFF,TGCAGTGCTAGCCGACCGACCTACAATGAGCAGTTCTTC
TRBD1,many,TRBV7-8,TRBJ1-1,CASNSRPRDREEAFF,TGTGCCAGCAACTCCCGACCCCGGGACAGAGAAGAAGCTTTCTTT
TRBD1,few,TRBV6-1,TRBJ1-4,CASSEWGTGGEKLFF,TGTGCCAGCAGTGAATGGGGGACAGGGGGTGAAAAACTGTTTTTT
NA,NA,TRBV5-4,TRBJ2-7,CASGLRDSSYEQYF,TGTGCCAGCGGCTTGCGGGACAGCTCCTACGAGCAGTACTTC
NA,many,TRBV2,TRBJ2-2,CASSPGAITGELFF,TGTGCCAGCAGTCCAGGGGCGATCACCGGGGAGCTGTTTTTT
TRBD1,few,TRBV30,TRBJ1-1,CAWSTVEGAGTEAFF,TGTGCCTGGAGTACAGTGGAGGGGGCGGGAACTGAAGCTTTCTTT
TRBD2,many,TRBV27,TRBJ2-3,CASSYLGLAVTDTQYF,TGTGCCAGCAGTTATCTGGGACTAGCTGTCACAGATACGCAGTATTTT
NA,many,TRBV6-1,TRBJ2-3,CASSQLNAGVSTDTQYF,TGTGCCAGCAGTCAATTGAACGCAGGGGTTAGCACAGATACGCAGTATTTT
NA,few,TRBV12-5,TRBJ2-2,CASGLGWGDTGELFF,TGTGCTAGTGGTTTAGGCTGGGGGGACACCGGGGAGCTGTTTTTT
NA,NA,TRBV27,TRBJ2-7,CASSKRITYEQYF,TGTGCCAGCTCGAAACGTATAACCTACGAGCAGTACTTC
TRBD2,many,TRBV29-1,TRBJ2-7,CSVVGLAGVYEQYF,TGCAGCGTTGTCGGGCTAGCGGGAGTCTACGAGCAGTACTTC
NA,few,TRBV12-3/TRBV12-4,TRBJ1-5,CASASGSAGAYSNQPQHF,TGTGCCAGCGCCTCGGGGTCCGCAGGAGCTTATAGCAATCAGCCCCAGCATTTT
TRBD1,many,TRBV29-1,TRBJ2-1,CSVLGQGNEQFF,TGCAGCGTTCTGGGACAGGGGAATGAGCAGTTCTTC
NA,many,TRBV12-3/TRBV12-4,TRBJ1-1,CASSSYNRDSAFF,TGTGCCAGCAGTTCATACAACAGGGATTCAGCTTTCTTT
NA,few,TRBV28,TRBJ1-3,CASSPVTGGNTIYF,TGTGCCAGCAGTCCCGTAACGGGGGGAAACACCATATATTTT
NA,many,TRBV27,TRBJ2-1,CASSLFLDTTYNEQFF,TGTGCCAGCAGTTTATTTCTGGACACGACCTACAATGAGCAGTTCTTC
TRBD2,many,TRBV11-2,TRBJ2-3,CASSHTIRGLAGGIADTQYF,TGTGCCAGCAGCCATACCATCCGGGGCCTAGCGGGGGGGATCGCAGATACGCAGTATTTT
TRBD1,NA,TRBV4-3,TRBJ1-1,CASSQDRSPIRDRGIAFF,TGCGCCAGCAGCCAAGATCGTTCCCCGATCCGGGACAGGGGAATTGCTTTCTTT
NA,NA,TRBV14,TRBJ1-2,CASSPRGQGHGYTF,TGTGCCAGCAGCCCCCGCGGGCAGGGTCATGGCTACACCTTC
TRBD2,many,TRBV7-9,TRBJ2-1,CASSFGLAGGPGNEQFF,TGTGCCAGCAGCTTTGGTTTAGCGGGGGGGCCGGGGAATGAGCAGTTCTTC
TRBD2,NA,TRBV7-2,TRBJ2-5,CASSYRGSGEFVTQYF,TGTGCCAGCAGCTACCGCGGTAGCGGGGAGTTTGTGACCCAGTACTTC
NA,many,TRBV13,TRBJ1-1,CASSITNTEAFF,TGTGCCAGCAGCATCACGAACACTGAAGCTTTCTTT
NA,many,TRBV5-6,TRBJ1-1,CASSDTAVLTEAFF,TGTGCCAGCAGCGATACAGCTGTTCTAACTGAAGCTTTCTTT
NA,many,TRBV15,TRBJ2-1,CATSRDLAEQFF,TGTGCCACCAGCAGAGATCTAGCGGAGCAGTTCTTC
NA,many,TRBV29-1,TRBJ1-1,CSVDHIGSLTTEAFF,TGCAGCGTTGACCACATCGGGAGTTTAACAACTGAAGCTTTCTTT
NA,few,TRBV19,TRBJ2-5,CASSSWVDETQYF,TGTGCCAGTAGTAGTTGGGTTGACGAGACCCAGTACTTC
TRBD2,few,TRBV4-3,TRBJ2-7,CAGSQDSSGGAYEQYF,TGCGCCGGCAGCCAAGATTCGAGCGGGGGAGCCTACGAGCAGTACTTC
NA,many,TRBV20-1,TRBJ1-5,CSARDWDQPQHF,TGCAGTGCAAGAGATTGGGATCAGCCCCAGCATTTT
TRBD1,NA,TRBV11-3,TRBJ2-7,CASSYSGTGVHEQYF,TGTGCCAGCAGCTACTCCGGGACAGGGGTCCACGAGCAGTACTTC
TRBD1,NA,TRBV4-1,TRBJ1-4,CASSQGRGGAEKLFF,TGCGCCAGCAGCCAAGGGAGAGGGGGCGCTGAAAAACTGTTTTTT
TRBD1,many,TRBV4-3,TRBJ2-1,CASSHDRGDEQFF,TGCGCCAGCAGCCACGACAGGGGCGATGAGCAGTTCTTC
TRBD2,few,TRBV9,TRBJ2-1,CASSVERGLSSYNEQFF,TGTGCCAGCAGCGTGGAGCGGGGTTTAAGCTCCTACAATGAGCAGTTCTTC
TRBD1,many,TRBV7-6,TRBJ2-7,CASSSTGVLYEQYF,TGTGCCAGCAGCTCGACAGGGGTCTTGTACGAGCAGTACTTC
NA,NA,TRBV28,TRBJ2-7,CAGSPPVSHEQYF,TGTGCCGGCAGCCCGCCAGTGTCCCACGAGCAGTACTTC